Listed here is a single TCR beta chain. The target antigen is unknown. Primers: 60 Vbeta forward and 13 Jbeta reverse. Assay used: immunoSEQ multiplex PCR; TCRdb lists only in-frame clones, some missing. Of approximately 140,000 clones listed, over 70% are singletons. This specimen comes from a study of cytomegalovirus exposure and HLA in healthy donors. Study-level results: An assumption of roughly uniform sequencing depth across donors underlay the presence/absence analyses.

The origin of this receptor is a man younger than 35 in good health and CMV-seronegative. The sequenced sample consisted of PBMCs.

The CDR3 coding sequence is TGCGCCAGCAGCCGCCGGACAGAATGGAGTGAAAAACTGTTTTTT. The encoded protein is CASSRRTEWSEKLFF. The chain couples TRBV4-3 to TRBJ1-4; tentatively, D is TRBD1 (6 bases). The V end was cut by 4 bases, the J end by 7 bases, with 16 bases between. The CDR3 has 15 residues. Germline V gene data show CDR1 as LGHNA and CDR2 as YSLEER.